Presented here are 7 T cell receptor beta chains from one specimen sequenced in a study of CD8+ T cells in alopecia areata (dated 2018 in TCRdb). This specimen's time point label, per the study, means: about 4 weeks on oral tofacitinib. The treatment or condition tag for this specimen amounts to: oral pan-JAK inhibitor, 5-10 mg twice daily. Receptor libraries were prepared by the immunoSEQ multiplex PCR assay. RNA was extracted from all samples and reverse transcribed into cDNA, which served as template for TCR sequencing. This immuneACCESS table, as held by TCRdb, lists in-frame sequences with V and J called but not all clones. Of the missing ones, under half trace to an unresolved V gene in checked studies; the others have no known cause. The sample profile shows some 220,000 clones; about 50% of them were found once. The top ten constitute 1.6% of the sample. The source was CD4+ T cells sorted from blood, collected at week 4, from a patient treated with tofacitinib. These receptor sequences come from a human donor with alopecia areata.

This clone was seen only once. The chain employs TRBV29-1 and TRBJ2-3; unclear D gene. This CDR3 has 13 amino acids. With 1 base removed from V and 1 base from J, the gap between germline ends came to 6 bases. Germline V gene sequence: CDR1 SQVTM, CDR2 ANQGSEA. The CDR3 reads CSVEVQGTDTQYF. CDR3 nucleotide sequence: TGCAGCGTTGAAGTGCAAGGCACAGATACGCAGTATTTT.

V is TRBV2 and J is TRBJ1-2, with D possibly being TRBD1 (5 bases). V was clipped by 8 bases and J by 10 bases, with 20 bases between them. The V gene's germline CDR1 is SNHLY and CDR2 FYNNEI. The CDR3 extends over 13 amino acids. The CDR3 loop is CASVGEAGSIYTF. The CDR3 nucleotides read TGTGCCAGCGTCGGTGAGGCAGGGTCTATCTACACCTTC.

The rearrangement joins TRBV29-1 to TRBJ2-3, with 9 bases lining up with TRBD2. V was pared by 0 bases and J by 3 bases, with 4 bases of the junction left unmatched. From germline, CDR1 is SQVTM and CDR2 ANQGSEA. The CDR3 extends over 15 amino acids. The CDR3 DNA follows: TGCAGCGTTGAAGATCTAAGCGGGGGGACAGATACGCAGTATTTT. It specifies CSVEDLSGGTDTQYF.

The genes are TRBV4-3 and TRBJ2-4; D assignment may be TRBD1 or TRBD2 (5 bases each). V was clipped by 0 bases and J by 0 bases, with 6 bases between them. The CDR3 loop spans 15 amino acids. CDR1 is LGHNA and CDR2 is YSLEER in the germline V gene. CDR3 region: CASSQDGAAKNIQYF. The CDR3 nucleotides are TGCGCCAGCAGCCAAGACGGGGCAGCCAAAAACATTCAGTACTTC.

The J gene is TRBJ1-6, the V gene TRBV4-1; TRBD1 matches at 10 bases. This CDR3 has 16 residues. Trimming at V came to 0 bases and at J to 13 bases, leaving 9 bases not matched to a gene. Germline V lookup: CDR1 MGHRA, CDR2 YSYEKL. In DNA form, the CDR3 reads TGCGCCAGCAGCCAAGATGGTGGGACAGGGGTCGCGCCCCTCCACTTT. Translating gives CASSQDGGTGVAPLHF.

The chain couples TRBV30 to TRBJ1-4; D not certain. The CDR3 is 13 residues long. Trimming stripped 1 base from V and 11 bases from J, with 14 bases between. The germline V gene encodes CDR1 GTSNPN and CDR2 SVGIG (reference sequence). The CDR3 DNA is TGTGCCTGGAGTGGGGTGAAAATGGAGAAACTGTTTTTT. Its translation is CAWSGVKMEKLFF.

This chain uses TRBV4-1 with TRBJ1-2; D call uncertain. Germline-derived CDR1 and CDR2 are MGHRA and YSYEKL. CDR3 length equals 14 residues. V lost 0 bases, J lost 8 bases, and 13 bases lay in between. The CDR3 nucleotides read TGCGCCAGCAGCCAAGAAAACTCCGCGAGGGGCTACACCTTC. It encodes CASSQENSARGYTF.